The next 6 T cell receptor beta chains were all read from a single sample in a study of monozygotic twins with cystic fibrosis. Method: immunoSEQ multiplex PCR; TCRdb's copy keeps in-frame clones and lacks some. The sample consists of some 32,000 clones, more than 85% of them appearing once. Sequenced material: blood. The receptors here all came from a girl aged 2 to 9 with cystic fibrosis.

This clone showed up just once. The chain is built from TRBV7-9 and TRBJ2-1; D may match TRBD1 or TRBD2 (7 bases each). Germline V gene lookup returns CDR1 SEHNR and CDR2 FQNEAQ (reference sequence). V was clipped by 5 bases and J by 0 bases, with 17 bases between them. This CDR3 contains 17 residues. CDR3 sequence (DNA): TGTGCCAGCAGCCACGGGGAGGGGGCGAGCTCCTACAATGAGCAGTTCTTC. Translated: CASSHGEGASSYNEQFF.

The V and J genes are TRBV7-9 and TRBJ2-7; D is uncertain. This CDR3 is 17 amino acids long. Trimming pared 5 bases from V and 1 base from J, leaving 21 bases between. Germline V gene data show CDR1 as SEHNR and CDR2 as FQNEAQ (reference sequence). This CDR3 reads CASSIYPKSTHSYEQYF. CDR3 DNA sequence: TGTGCCAGCAGCATCTACCCGAAGTCCACACATTCCTACGAGCAGTACTTC.

The chain carries TRBV7-6 and TRBJ1-4; D remains unclear. Germline V gene data show CDR1 as SGHVS and CDR2 as FNYEAQ. V was trimmed by 5 bases and J by 5 bases, leaving 9 bases between them. The CDR3 totals 13 residues. In DNA, the CDR3 is TGTGCCAGCAGCACCCAACCAAATGAAAAACTGTTTTTT. It encodes CASSTQPNEKLFF.

This clone was seen once. The genes are TRBV7-2 and TRBJ2-1; TRBD1 is a possible D gene (6 bases). V was cut by 5 bases and J by 5 bases, with 16 bases left in between. Germline-derived CDR1 and CDR2 are SGHTA and FQGNSA. This CDR3 has 15 residues. CDR3 loop: CASSVWGRRDNEQFF. CDR3 nucleotides: TGTGCCAGCAGCGTTTGGGGGCGCCGGGACAATGAGCAGTTCTTC.

This clone came up once. The J gene is TRBJ2-7, the V gene TRBV6-6; possibly TRBD1 or TRBD2 for D (6 bases each). CDR3 length: 15 residues. V shed 6 bases and J shed 4 bases, with 19 bases lying between them. Germline V gene lookup returns CDR1 MNHNY and CDR2 SVGAGI (reference sequence). In DNA form, the CDR3 reads TGTGCCAGCAGCGACGCCGGCAGGGGAGGTTACGAGCAGTACTTC. Amino acids: CASSDAGRGGYEQYF.

This chain connects TRBV7-9 to TRBJ1-1, with a possible D match to TRBD1 (5 bases). This CDR3 is built from 16 residues. The V and J ends lost 7 bases and 1 base respectively, with 19 bases between them. CDR1 is SEHNR and CDR2 is FQNEAQ in the germline V gene (reference sequence). The CDR3 region is CASIRPPGYRNTEAFF. The CDR3 DNA reads as TGTGCCAGCATACGCCCCCCAGGGTACAGGAACACTGAAGCTTTCTTT.